The sequence of this TCR beta chain was determined in a study of breast tumors, draining lymph nodes, adjacent tissues. Study observations and caveats: Data only fit, rather than demonstrated, lymph node origin of most tumor T cells. Luminal-like breast cancer showed significantly higher tumor–nontumor repertoire similarity than basal-like. Compared with lymph nodes, tumors were less diverse; compared with nontumor tissue, more. Data fit most tumor T cells coming from lymph node, expanding in tumor.

Ten or more counts support this clonotype. As yet, its antigen is unknown. Axillary draining lymph nodes of breast cancer patients supplied the node samples. TCRdb itself ran the multiplex PCR reads through MiXCR, one entry per CDR3 protein. The repertoire holds approximately 100,000 distinct CDR3 sequences, with 21% as singletons. The CDR3 runs 13 residues. V dropped 5 bases and J dropped 2 bases, with 10 bases sitting between them. Germline V gene sequence: CDR1 DFQATT, CDR2 SNEGSKA (reference sequence). The rearrangement links TRBV20-1 to TRBJ2-1, with D maybe TRBD2 (6 bases). This TCR was recovered from a female donor with breast cancer. Some clones in this sample may be carry-over from other donors' samples. Sequencing used axillary lymph node tissue. CDR3 coding DNA: TGCAGTGCTGCAAGGGAGGCCTACAATGAGCAGTTCTTC. As protein: CSAAREAYNEQFF.